Each of the 30 T cell receptor beta chains below was sequenced from the same sample in a study of beta chain features in type 1 diabetes. The sequenced template was cDNA made from the entire isolated RNA. Profiled with immunoSEQ multiplex PCR; TCRdb holds only in-frame clones, not every one. The table has more than 300,000 clones, about 16% seen once; the top ten hold under 0.02%. Sequenced material: naive CD4+ T cells from blood. These TCRs come from a young woman in good health.

This clone was seen only a few times. The chain employs TRBV11-3 and TRBJ2-5; the match to TRBD1 covers 10 bases. Germline V lookup: CDR1 SGHNT, CDR2 YENEEA. This CDR3 contains 15 residues. V was pared by 4 bases and J by 5 bases, with 7 bases of the junction left unmatched. The CDR3 reads CASSSRQGAQETQYF. Written as DNA, the CDR3 is TGTGCCAGCAGCTCCCGACAGGGGGCCCAGGAGACCCAGTACTTC.

This clone has just a few counts. This chain links TRBV6-1 with TRBJ2-3; 7 bases are a match to TRBD2. CDR3 size: 15 residues. The V and J ends lost 4 bases and 4 bases, in that order; junction bases with no gene match: 8. The V gene's germline CDR1 is MNHNS and CDR2 SASEGT. The CDR3 is CASSVGRVAADTQYF. In DNA form, the CDR3 reads TGTGCCAGCAGTGTAGGGAGGGTGGCAGCAGATACGCAGTATTTT.

The chain recombines TRBV18 with TRBJ2-7; TRBD2 aligns across 12 bases. The CDR3 totals 14 residues. V trimming: 5 bases; J trimming: 5 bases; junction bases outside the gene matches: 4. Per germline, CDR1 KGHSH and CDR2 LQKENI. This CDR3 is CASSSSSGRDEQYF. In DNA, the CDR3 is TGTGCCAGCTCATCTTCTAGCGGGAGGGACGAGCAGTACTTC.

This clone was detected only a few times. The V gene is TRBV29-1, the J gene TRBJ2-4, with D tentatively TRBD1 (7 bases). CDR1 and CDR2 from the germline V gene are SQVTM and ANQGSEA. This CDR3 is 14 amino acids long. The V end lost 6 bases, the J end lost 4 bases, and 16 bases lay between the germline ends. The CDR3 loop is CSVKEGTAKNIQYF. DNA for the CDR3: TGCAGCGTGAAGGAGGGGACAGCTAAAAACATTCAGTACTTC.

The V call is TRBV15, the J call TRBJ2-3; 12 bases line up with TRBD2. The ends lost 9 bases at V and 4 bases at J; junction bases unmatched: 8. CDR3 length: 15 residues. Germline CDR1 LNHNV, CDR2 YYDKDF (reference sequence). DNA of the CDR3: TGTGCCACAAAGGAGCTAGCGGGAGGGTCAGATACGCAGTATTTT. Residues: CATKELAGGSDTQYF. Combining the CDR3 with reference TRBV15 and TRBJ2-3 gives the whole variable domain DAMVIQNPRYQVTQFGKPVTLSCSQTLNHNVMYWYQQKSSQAPKLLFHYYDKDFNNEADTPDNFQSRRPNTSFCFLDIRSPGLGDTAMYLCATKELAGGSDTQYFGPGTRLTVL.

V is TRBV7-2 and J is TRBJ1-1, with TRBD1 identical over 9 bases. Trimming cost V 5 bases and J 11 bases; bases outside gene matches: 12. Germline V gene lookup returns CDR1 SGHTA and CDR2 FQGNSA. The length of the CDR3 is 14 residues. The CDR3 sequence: CASSQQTGGIGAFF. For the CDR3, the DNA is TGTGCCAGCAGCCAACAGACAGGGGGGATAGGGGCTTTCTTT.

This clone was seen more than once but under ten times. The chain has TRBV5-8 and TRBJ2-1; no clear D. This CDR3 contains 15 residues. Trimming shortened V by 4 bases and J by 3 bases, and 14 bases separated the two germline ends. CDR1 is SGHTS and CDR2 is YDEGEE in the germline V gene. The CDR3 reads CASSLLGTNYNEQFF. The CDR3 DNA reads as TGTGCCAGCAGCCTCCTGGGTACTAACTACAATGAGCAGTTCTTC.

This clone was seen only a few times. The V and J genes are TRBV28 and TRBJ2-7; 8 bases agree with TRBD1. Germline values: CDR1 MDHEN, CDR2 SYDVKM. V was clipped by 7 bases and J by 5 bases; unmatched bases: 13. The CDR3 runs 15 residues. The chain's CDR3 is CASTDGQGGFHEQYF. CDR3 DNA: TGTGCCAGCACCGACGGACAGGGAGGCTTCCACGAGCAGTACTTC.

The V and J genes are TRBV6-4 and TRBJ2-5; 8 bases are a match to TRBD2. Per the germline V gene, CDR1 is MRHNA and CDR2 is SNTAGT. J lost 5 bases, V lost 7 bases, and 9 bases had no gene match. CDR3 length equals 14 residues. In DNA, the CDR3 is TGTGCCAGCACCCCGGGAGGGGCGAGCGAGACCCAGTACTTC. Encoded protein: CASTPGGASETQYF.

The gene calls are TRBV11-2 and TRBJ1-1, with 7 bases that match TRBD1. Germline trimming cut 1 base from V and 8 bases from J; bases unmatched to any gene: 7. Germline V gene lookup returns CDR1 SGHAT and CDR2 FQNNGV. The CDR3 loop spans 14 amino acids. For the CDR3, the DNA is TGTGCCAGCAGCTTAGGCCCAGGGACAGCCGAAGCTTTCTTT. Translated: CASSLGPGTAEAFF.

V is TRBV18 and J is TRBJ2-1, with 12 bases fitting TRBD2. The CDR3 has 15 amino acids. V shed 0 bases and J 10 bases; nucleotides not matched to a gene: 4. Germline V CDR1 and CDR2: KGHSH, LQKENI. The DNA of the CDR3 is TGTGCCAGCTCACCACCGACTAGCGGGAGTCCCGAGCAGTTCTTC. Its translation: CASSPPTSGSPEQFF.

With respect to this clone: This CDR3 is also generated by other DNA sequences in the sample. V gene TRBV29-1 combines with J gene TRBJ2-7, with 12 bases identical to TRBD2. The CDR3 is made up of 14 amino acids. The J segment lost 2 bases and the V segment lost 6 bases, leaving 5 bases of the junction unmatched. Germline values: CDR1 SQVTM, CDR2 ANQGSEA. This CDR3 is CSVWTSGVAYEQYF. In DNA, the CDR3 is TGCAGCGTATGGACTAGCGGGGTCGCCTACGAGCAGTACTTC.

This clone was detected a few times. This chain links TRBV9 with TRBJ2-1, with D unclear. Germline V gives CDR1 SGDLS, CDR2 YYNGEE. The CDR3 is 16 residues long. The V gene lost 1 base and the J gene lost 0 bases, with 11 bases spanning the gap. CDR3 in DNA: TGTGCCAGCAGCGTAACGGTACTACGCTCCTACAATGAGCAGTTCTTC. Translated, it gives CASSVTVLRSYNEQFF. The whole variable domain, filled in from reference TRBV9 and TRBJ2-1, reads DSGVTQTPKHLITATGQRVTLRCSPRSGDLSVYWYQQSLDQGLQFLIQYYNGEERAKGNILERFSAQQFPDLHSELNLSSLELGDSALYFCASSVTVLRSYNEQFFGPGTRLTVL.

This clone was seen a few times. In DNA form, the CDR3 reads TGCAGTGGTGACAGACCTTATGGCTACACCTTC. It translates to CSGDRPYGYTF. The chain combines TRBV20-1 with TRBJ1-2; TRBD1 might be the D (5 bases). This CDR3 has 11 amino acids. Between the trimmed V and J ends, which lost 7 bases and 5 bases, there was a span of 11 bases. CDR1 and CDR2 (germline): DFQATT, SNEGSKA (reference sequence).

The chain has TRBV4-2 and TRBJ1-5; D uncertain. The V and J ends lost 0 bases and 4 bases respectively, with 10 bases between them. This CDR3 region has 15 residues. Germline V CDR1 and CDR2: LGHNA, YNFKEQ. Written as DNA, the CDR3 is TGTGCCAGCAGCCAAGATCTAGTACGGAATCAGCCCCAGCATTTT. Protein: CASSQDLVRNQPQHF.

This chain uses TRBV19 with TRBJ2-7, with 7 nucleotides matching TRBD1. This CDR3 comprises 14 residues. Germline V CDR1 and CDR2: LNHDA, SQIVND (reference sequence). The V gene end was trimmed by 4 bases and the J gene end by 2 bases; junction bases not matched to a gene: 5. The DNA of the CDR3 is TGTGCCAGTAGTAAGGGGGCCTCAACCTACGAGCAGTACTTC. This codes for CASSKGASTYEQYF.

Only a few counts were recorded for this clone. The genes are TRBV7-9 and TRBJ1-5; tentative D call: TRBD1 (5 bases). The CDR3 length is 16 residues. Trimming cost V 3 bases and J 2 bases, with 14 bases left between them. CDR1 SEHNR and CDR2 FQNEAQ come from the germline V gene (reference sequence). The CDR3, as DNA: TGTGCCAGCAGCTTCAGTCTATCGGGGGGCAATCAGCCCCAGCATTTT. Translation gives CASSFSLSGGNQPQHF.

In the case of this clone: This same CDR3 is encoded by further DNA sequences in the sample. The rearrangement links TRBV18 to TRBJ2-7; 8 nucleotides align to TRBD1. This CDR3 spans 13 amino acids. The V and J ends lost 3 bases and 4 bases, in that order; junction bases with no gene match: 2. Germline CDR1 KGHSH, CDR2 LQKENI. This CDR3 is CASSPGQDYEQYF. As DNA, the CDR3 is TGTGCCAGCTCACCGGGACAGGATTACGAGCAGTACTTC. Supplemented by reference TRBV18 and TRBJ2-7, the full variable domain reads NAGVMQNPRHLVRRRGQEARLRCSPMKGHSHVYWYRQLPEEGLKFMVYLQKENIIDESGMPKERFSAEFPKEGPSILRIQQVVRGDSAAYFCASSPGQDYEQYFGPGTRLTVT.

This clone came up a few times. The rearrangement links TRBV11-2 to TRBJ2-1, with 9 bases identical to TRBD2. With V trimmed by 1 base and J by 6 bases, 4 bases remained unmatched. Germline V gene data show CDR1 as SGHAT and CDR2 as FQNNGV. This CDR3 has 15 residues. CDR3 bases: TGTGCCAGCAGCTTAGCCCGCGGGAGGGCCAATGAGCAGTTCTTC. Translated, it gives CASSLARGRANEQFF.

The chain carries TRBV6-5 and TRBJ2-7; D is uncertain. CDR3 size: 13 residues. Germline V gene sequence: CDR1 MNHEY, CDR2 SVGAGI. V lost 8 bases and J 2 bases, leaving 13 bases between the germline ends. The CDR3 bases are TGTGCCAGCCTAAACCCGCCTACCTACGAGCAGTACTTC. Protein: CASLNPPTYEQYF.

This clone was counted between two and nine times. The CDR3 is CASSLQLAGETQYF. CDR3 bases: TGTGCCAGTAGTCTTCAGCTAGCGGGAGAGACCCAGTACTTC. This sequence joins TRBV19 and TRBJ2-5, with 8 bases identical to TRBD2. The V gene's germline CDR1 is LNHDA and CDR2 SQIVND (reference sequence). Unmatched junction bases numbered 6, after V lost 5 bases and J lost 4 bases. The CDR3 spans 14 residues.

V is TRBV29-1 and J is TRBJ2-1; TRBD1 aligns across 8 bases. The CDR3 loop spans 10 amino acids. From germline, CDR1 is SQVTM and CDR2 ANQGSEA. The ends lost 4 bases at V and 14 bases at J; junction bases unmatched: 4. CDR3 coding DNA: TGCAGCGTTGGCGGACAGGGCGAGTTCTTC. As protein: CSVGGQGEFF.

V and J are TRBV9 and TRBJ2-1, with 14 bases lining up with TRBD2. After removal of 7 bases from V and 6 bases from J, the junction contained 0 bases not matched to a gene. The length of the CDR3 is 13 residues. Per the germline V gene, CDR1 is SGDLS and CDR2 is YYNGEE. The CDR3 region has the DNA TGTGCCAGCGGGACTAGCGGGGGCAATGAGCAGTTCTTC. This encodes CASGTSGGNEQFF.

This clone has a handful of counts. This chain links TRBV18 with TRBJ2-1, with TRBD2 matching 11 bases. Germline assignment: CDR1 KGHSH and CDR2 LQKENI. After removal of 6 bases from V and 8 bases from J, the junction contained 3 bases not matched to a gene. The CDR3 loop spans 13 amino acids. For the CDR3, the DNA is TGTGCCAGCTCCTCACTAGCGGGAGATGAGCAGTTCTTC. It yields the protein CASSSLAGDEQFF.

This chain links TRBV7-2 with TRBJ2-4; TRBD2 matches at 10 bases. With V trimmed by 2 bases and J by 1 base, 2 bases remained unmatched. The germline V gene encodes CDR1 SGHTA and CDR2 FQGNSA. This CDR3 has 16 amino acids. The CDR3 protein is CASSLLAGAAKNIQYF. The CDR3 DNA is TGTGCCAGCAGCTTACTAGCGGGAGCGGCCAAAAACATTCAGTACTTC. Together with reference TRBV7-2 and TRBJ2-4, the CDR3 gives the full variable domain: GAGVSQSPSNKVTEKGKDVELRCDPISGHTALYWYRQSLGQGLEFLIYFQGNSAPDKSGLPSDRFSAERTGGSVSTLTIQRTQQEDSAVYLCASSLLAGAAKNIQYFGAGTRLSVL.

The chain recombines TRBV10-3 with TRBJ1-1, with D tentatively TRBD1 (5 bases). The V gene's germline CDR1 is ENHRY and CDR2 SYGVKD. There are 13 residues in the CDR3. V was pared by 6 bases and J by 4 bases, with 12 bases between. The CDR3 coding sequence is TGTGCCATCAGCCCCCTGGGGCCCACTGAAGCTTTCTTT. The encoded protein is CAISPLGPTEAFF.

J is TRBJ2-3 and V is TRBV2, with 10 bases fitting TRBD2. With 3 bases clipped from V and 2 bases from J, the junction kept 5 bases outside the gene matches. Germline V gene lookup returns CDR1 SNHLY and CDR2 FYNNEI. CDR3 length: 16 residues. The CDR3 reads CASSEQGLAVTDTQYF. The CDR3 DNA sequence: TGTGCCAGCAGTGAGCAAGGACTAGCGGTCACAGATACGCAGTATTTT.

The sample holds a few counts of this clone. This sequence joins TRBV2 and TRBJ2-1; D might be TRBD2 (6 bases). The CDR3 extends over 15 amino acids. Trimming cost V 6 bases and J 5 bases, with 17 bases left between them. Germline-derived CDR1 and CDR2 are SNHLY and FYNNEI. CDR3 in DNA: TGTGCCAGCAGGGTCCGTAGCGGCAGAGACAATGAGCAGTTCTTC. Translating gives CASRVRSGRDNEQFF.

This chain's CDR3 is CASSLDRQLPVTQYF. The CDR3 DNA sequence: TGCGCCAGCAGCCTGGACCGACAGTTGCCTGTTACGCAGTATTTT. The rearrangement joins TRBV4-1 to TRBJ2-3, with D perhaps TRBD1 (5 bases). V was pared by 4 bases and J by 8 bases, with 19 bases between. The CDR3 runs to 15 residues. Germline CDR1 is MGHRA and CDR2 is YSYEKL.

This clone was recorded a few times. V is TRBV2 and J is TRBJ1-5, with D hard to call. Germline V gene data show CDR1 as SNHLY and CDR2 as FYNNEI. The CDR3 sequence is 14 residues long. The V end was cut by 1 base, the J end by 1 base, with 5 bases between. In DNA form, the CDR3 reads TGTGCCAGCAGTGAAGGGAGGAGCAATCAGCCCCAGCATTTT. Translating gives CASSEGRSNQPQHF. The full variable domain, in which reference TRBV2 and TRBJ1-5 provide the parts outside the CDR3, is EPEVTQTPSHQVTQMGQEVILRCVPISNHLYFYWYRQILGQKVEFLVSFYNNEISEKSEIFDDQFSVERPDGSNFTLKIRSTKLEDSAMYFCASSEGRSNQPQHFGDGTRLSIL.